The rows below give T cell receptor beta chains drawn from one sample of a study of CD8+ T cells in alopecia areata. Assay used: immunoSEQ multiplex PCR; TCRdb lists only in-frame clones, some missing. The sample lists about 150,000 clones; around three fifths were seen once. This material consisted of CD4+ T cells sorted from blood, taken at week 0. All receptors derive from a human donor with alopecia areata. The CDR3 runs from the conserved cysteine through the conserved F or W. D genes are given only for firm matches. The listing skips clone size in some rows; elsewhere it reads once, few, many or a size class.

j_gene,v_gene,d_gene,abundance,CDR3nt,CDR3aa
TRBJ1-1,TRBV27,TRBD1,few,TGTGCCAGCAGTTCAGGGGGGACAGGGAGGACTGAAGCTTTCTTT,CASSSGGTGRTEAFF
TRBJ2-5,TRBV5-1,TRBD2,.,TGCGCCAGCAGCCCGGGACTAGCGGAAGAGACCCAGTACTTC,CASSPGLAEETQYF
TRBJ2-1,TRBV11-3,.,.,TGTGCCAGCAGCTTAGTGCGGGGTTACAATGAGCAGTTCTTC,CASSLVRGYNEQFF
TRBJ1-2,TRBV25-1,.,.,TGTGCCAGCAGTGAAGGGGAAACCGGAAAGGACTATGGCTACACCTTC,CASSEGETGKDYGYTF
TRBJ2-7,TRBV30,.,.,TGTGCCTGGAGTTTGGGCTCCTACGAGCAGTACTTC,CAWSLGSYEQYF
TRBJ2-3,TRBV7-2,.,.,TGTGCCAGCAGCTCCCTGGGTCATACCACAGATACGCAGTATTTT,CASSSLGHTTDTQYF
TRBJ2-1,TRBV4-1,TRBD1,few,TGCGCCAGCAGCCAAGGCCCGGGACAGGGTCGCAATGAGCAGTTCTTC,CASSQGPGQGRNEQFF
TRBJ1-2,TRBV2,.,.,TGTGCCAGCAGTGAAGGCGGCGGCTACACCTTC,CASSEGGGYTF
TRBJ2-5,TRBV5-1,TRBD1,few,TGCGCCAGCAGCTTTGACAGGGGTGAGACCCAGTACTTC,CASSFDRGETQYF
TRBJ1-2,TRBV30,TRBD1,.,TGTGCCTGTTCCGGGACAGCAAACCTCCTGGGAGGCTACACCTTC,CACSGTANLLGGYTF